These 32 T cell receptor beta chains were sequenced from one sample in a study of identical twins. TCRdb used MiXCR to reprocess the 5' RACE reads, holding one entry per CDR3 protein. The data show over 600,000 distinct CDR3 sequences, around 20% seen once. Another study also made use of these data, one on T cells expressing NK-cell markers.

Sequencing was carried out using PBMCs. The receptors originated from a woman aged 18-30 years in good health.

The V gene is TRBV7-9, the J gene TRBJ2-7, with a weak D call TRBD2 (5 bases). The CDR3 covers 15 residues. Germline V gene sequence: CDR1 SEHNR, CDR2 FQNEAQ (reference sequence). V was clipped by 9 bases and J by 3 bases, with 21 bases between them. The CDR3 loop is CASSRGVAQDYEQYF. The CDR3 nucleotides read TGTGCCAGTTCTAGAGGAGTAGCGCAAGACTACGAGCAGTACTTC.

This clonotype occurred many times. The chain uses TRBV29-1 and TRBJ2-1; no definite D call. Trimming pared 3 bases from V and 8 bases from J, leaving 8 bases between. The germline V gene has CDR1 SQVTM and CDR2 ANQGSEA. The CDR3 totals 11 residues. CDR3 residues: CSVDNWDEQFF. CDR3 nucleotides: TGCAGCGTTGATAACTGGGATGAGCAGTTCTTC.

The chain combines TRBV20-1 with TRBJ2-3; 11 nucleotides agree with TRBD2. The length of the CDR3 is 18 residues. Germline CDR1 reads DFQATT; CDR2 reads SNEGSKA (reference sequence). Germline trimming cut 0 bases from V and 1 base from J; bases unmatched to any gene: 9. CDR3 in DNA: TGCAGTGCTAGAGATCCTAGCGGGGGGCAATGGGGCACAGATACGCAGTATTTT. This translates into CSARDPSGGQWGTDTQYF.

The genes are TRBV6-5 and TRBJ1-2; D unresolved. Trimming removed 2 bases at V and 8 bases at J, with 21 bases between. The CDR3 contains 16 residues. CDR1 and CDR2 (germline): MNHEY, SVGAGI. CDR3 sequence reads: CASSYLVDTIWLGYTF. Here the CDR3 DNA reads TGTGCCAGCAGTTACCTCGTTGACACCATATGGCTGGGCTACACCTTC.

This clonotype was observed a handful of times. The chain couples TRBV9 to TRBJ2-1; TRBD2 aligns across 7 bases. The CDR3 runs to 15 residues. Losses at the gene ends were 2 bases for V and 2 bases for J; bases not matched to a gene: 4. The V gene's germline CDR1 is SGDLS and CDR2 YYNGEE. CDR3 region: CASSVTSDPYNEQFF. The CDR3 DNA follows: TGTGCCAGCAGCGTTACTAGCGACCCCTACAATGAGCAGTTCTTC. Together with reference TRBV9 and TRBJ2-1, the CDR3 gives the full variable domain: DSGVTQTPKHLITATGQRVTLRCSPRSGDLSVYWYQQSLDQGLQFLIQYYNGEERAKGNILERFSAQQFPDLHSELNLSSLELGDSALYFCASSVTSDPYNEQFFGPGTRLTVL.

V is TRBV28 and J is TRBJ2-7; D is ambiguous. Trimming pared 1 base from V and 5 bases from J, leaving 12 bases between. CDR3 length equals 14 residues. The germline V gene has CDR1 MDHEN and CDR2 SYDVKM. The chain's CDR3 is CASSLYGASNEQYF. In DNA form, the CDR3 reads TGTGCCAGCAGTTTATACGGCGCGAGCAACGAGCAGTACTTC.

The chain uses TRBV5-1 and TRBJ1-6, with 10 bases identical to TRBD1. CDR3 length equals 16 residues. Germline assignment: CDR1 SGHRS and CDR2 YFSETQ. Trimming removed 4 bases from V and 9 bases from J; junction bases left unmatched: 10. The CDR3 loop is CASSPPSGTGASPLHF. DNA for the CDR3: TGCGCCAGCAGCCCCCCATCCGGGACAGGGGCTTCACCCCTCCACTTT.

The chain joins TRBV25-1 to TRBJ2-3; a weak D match, TRBD1 (5 bases). V lost 4 bases, J lost 2 bases, and 13 bases lay in between. The germline V gene has CDR1 MGHDK and CDR2 SYGVNS. This CDR3 is built from 15 residues. This chain's CDR3 is CASSASRGLTDTQYF. The CDR3 coding sequence is TGTGCCAGCAGTGCCTCAAGGGGCCTCACAGATACGCAGTATTTT.

This clonotype was recorded a few times. J is TRBJ2-7 and V is TRBV6-1, with TRBD2 matching 7 bases. V gave up 8 bases and J gave up 3 bases; unmatched junction bases: 16. The CDR3 is made up of 16 amino acids. Germline CDR1 reads MNHNS; CDR2 reads SASEGT. The CDR3 reads CASHLGGGRSNYEQYF. As DNA, the CDR3 is TGTGCCAGCCACCTCGGCGGGGGACGCTCTAACTACGAGCAGTACTTC.

The genes are TRBV20-1 and TRBJ1-4; 8 nucleotides line up with TRBD1. The CDR3 covers 14 residues. Trimming at V came to 6 bases and at J to 7 bases, leaving 10 bases not matched to a gene. Germline-derived CDR1 and CDR2 are DFQATT and SNEGSKA (reference sequence). Here the CDR3 DNA reads TGCAGTGCCGTCGGACAGGGTGGGGCTGAAAAACTGTTTTTT. The encoded protein is CSAVGQGGAEKLFF.

J is TRBJ2-2 and V is TRBV12-3 or TRBV12-4; D may be TRBD1 (6 bases). The CDR3 runs 13 residues. V was cut by 6 bases and J by 6 bases, with 11 bases left in between. The chain's CDR3 is CASSRPGAGELFF. CDR3 sequence (DNA): TGTGCCAGCAGCCGACCAGGGGCCGGGGAGCTGTTTTTT.

The rearrangement links TRBV20-1 to TRBJ1-4, with D tentatively TRBD1 (5 bases). This CDR3 has 13 amino acids. Germline CDR1 DFQATT, CDR2 SNEGSKA (reference sequence). Deletions cut 6 bases from V and 10 bases from J, with 18 bases between. The CDR3 spells CSAPTGRTAKLFF. DNA for the CDR3: TGCAGTGCCCCCACAGGACGGACGGCAAAACTGTTTTTT.

This clonotype was observed a handful of times. V and J are TRBV7-9 and TRBJ1-1; D might be TRBD1 (5 bases). V gave up 7 bases and J gave up 1 base, with 10 bases separating them. CDR1 and CDR2 (germline): SEHNR, FQNEAQ (reference sequence). This CDR3 comprises 13 residues. In nucleotides, the CDR3 is TGTGCCAGCAACGTTAGGGGGAACACTGAAGCTTTCTTT. Protein sequence: CASNVRGNTEAFF.

This clonotype was seen a handful of times. The chain employs TRBV20-1 and TRBJ2-5; no definite D call. The CDR3 loop spans 11 amino acids. The germline CDR1 and CDR2 sequences are DFQATT and SNEGSKA (reference sequence). CDR3 residues: CSLNPQETQYF. In nucleotides, the CDR3 is TGCAGCCTAAACCCTCAAGAGACCCAGTACTTC.

V gene TRBV7-2 combines with J gene TRBJ2-5; unclear D gene. In germline, CDR1 is SGHTA, CDR2 FQGNSA. The CDR3 consists of 15 residues. The V gene lost 0 bases and the J gene lost 0 bases, with 8 bases spanning the gap. CDR3 sequence reads: CASSLAANYQETQYF. The CDR3 nucleotides read TGTGCCAGCAGCTTAGCTGCAAACTACCAAGAGACCCAGTACTTC.

This clonotype was recorded a few times. The chain is built from TRBV6-1 and TRBJ2-1; D ambiguous. Germline V CDR1 and CDR2: MNHNS, SASEGT. CDR3 length: 13 residues. With 4 bases removed from V and 10 bases from J, the gap between germline ends came to 14 bases. The CDR3 bases are TGTGCCAGCAGTGCCCGCCCACTCCGGGAGCAGTTCTTC. Its protein is CASSARPLREQFF.

This CDR3 reads CAISPGTDSSYEQYF. DNA of the CDR3: TGTGCCATCAGCCCCGGGACCGACAGCTCCTACGAGCAGTACTTC. V and J are TRBV10-3 and TRBJ2-7, with D tentatively TRBD1 or TRBD2 (5 bases each). Germline V CDR1 and CDR2: ENHRY, SYGVKD. The CDR3 contains 15 residues. Trimming left V 6 bases short and J 0 bases short, with 15 bases between.

The chain uses TRBV6-1 and TRBJ2-1, with 8 bases aligning to TRBD2. Germline V lookup: CDR1 MNHNS, CDR2 SASEGT. This CDR3 is built from 16 residues. The trim removed 5 bases at V and 1 base at J, leaving 7 bases unmatched. CDR3 sequence reads: CASSPGGAKSYNEQFF. CDR3 coding DNA: TGTGCCAGCAGTCCCGGGGGGGCTAAGTCCTACAATGAGCAGTTCTTC.

The chain is built from TRBV3-1 and TRBJ2-2, with TRBD1 matching over 8 bases. The CDR3 runs to 14 residues. CDR1 LGHDT and CDR2 YNNKEL come from the germline V gene (reference sequence). V trimming: 3 bases; J trimming: 6 bases; junction bases outside the gene matches: 3. The CDR3 DNA reads as TGTGCCAGCAGCCAGGGACAGGCTTCCGGGGAGCTGTTTTTT. Protein sequence: CASSQGQASGELFF.

The rearrangement links TRBV20-1 to TRBJ2-1, with D possibly TRBD2 on 6 matching bases. V lost 0 bases to trimming and J lost 9 bases, with 12 bases between them. Per the germline V gene, CDR1 is DFQATT and CDR2 is SNEGSKA (reference sequence). CDR3 length: 13 residues. The CDR3 reads CSARDRGKGEQFF. CDR3 DNA sequence: TGCAGTGCTAGAGATCGCGGGAAAGGTGAGCAGTTCTTC.

The chain couples TRBV12-3 or TRBV12-4 to TRBJ2-1; no firm D call. V was cut by 4 bases and J by 3 bases, with 10 bases left in between. The CDR3 runs to 14 residues. This CDR3 is CASSSQDGYNEQFF. CDR3 DNA: TGTGCCAGCAGTTCCCAAGACGGCTACAATGAGCAGTTCTTC.

The gene calls are TRBV20-1 and TRBJ1-5; TRBD1 aligns across 7 bases. This CDR3 contains 14 residues. Looked up from germline, CDR1 is DFQATT and CDR2 is SNEGSKA (reference sequence). The J segment lost 5 bases and the V segment lost 1 base, leaving 5 bases of the junction unmatched. CDR3 protein: CSARGQGLDQPQHF. The CDR3, as DNA: TGCAGTGCTAGAGGACAGGGACTTGATCAGCCCCAGCATTTT.

This rearrangement joins TRBV29-1 to TRBJ2-7, with 9 bases identical to TRBD2. V lost 7 bases and J lost 0; bases outside the gene matches: 7. CDR3 size: 14 residues. Per germline, CDR1 SQVTM and CDR2 ANQGSEA. CDR3 amino acids: CSAIRTSASYEQYF. CDR3 in DNA: TGCAGCGCCATAAGGACTAGCGCCTCCTACGAGCAGTACTTC.

This clonotype occurred many times. The CDR3 spells CASSTGQHYGYTF. CDR3 DNA sequence: TGTGCCAGCAGTACGGGACAGCACTATGGCTACACCTTC. The genes are TRBV6-1 and TRBJ1-2, with 7 positions matching TRBD1. The CDR3 sequence is 13 residues long. Unmatched junction bases numbered 3, after V lost 5 bases and J lost 3 bases. Germline V gives CDR1 MNHNS, CDR2 SASEGT.

V and J are TRBV7-9 and TRBJ2-3, with D perhaps being TRBD1 or TRBD2 (5 bases each). The V gene's germline CDR1 is SEHNR and CDR2 FQNEAQ (reference sequence). The CDR3 has 15 residues. V lost 6 bases and J lost 0, with 13 bases in between. CDR3 in DNA: TGTGCCAGCAGACCAACCCGGGACAGCACAGATACGCAGTATTTT. It translates to CASRPTRDSTDTQYF.

The J gene is TRBJ2-1, the V gene TRBV20-1, with TRBD2 identical over 8 bases. This CDR3 region has 16 residues. The V gene's germline CDR1 is DFQATT and CDR2 SNEGSKA (reference sequence). Trimming at V came to 3 bases and at J to 0 bases, leaving 7 bases not matched to a gene. The CDR3 is CSASLRAGVSYNEQFF. Here the CDR3 DNA reads TGCAGTGCTAGCCTCAGAGCGGGAGTCTCCTACAATGAGCAGTTCTTC.

Many counts were recorded for this clonotype. The V and J genes are TRBV20-1 and TRBJ2-3, with 9 bases identical to TRBD2. Germline assignment: CDR1 DFQATT and CDR2 SNEGSKA (reference sequence). CDR3 length equals 17 residues. J gave up 2 bases and V 7 bases, and 16 bases lay outside the gene matches. The chain's CDR3 is CSGTRFRTSAYTDTQYF. CDR3 sequence (DNA): TGCAGTGGGACCCGTTTTCGGACTAGCGCTTACACAGATACGCAGTATTTT.

This clonotype was recorded only once. V is TRBV6-6 and J is TRBJ1-1; tentatively, D is TRBD1 (6 bases). This CDR3 contains 12 residues. CDR1 and CDR2 from the germline V gene are MNHNY and SVGAGI (reference sequence). The V and J ends lost 6 bases and 7 bases respectively, with 12 bases between them. CDR3 bases: TGTGCCAGCAGCGGGGGCTTCAGTGAAGCTTTCTTT. Amino acid sequence: CASSGGFSEAFF.

This clonotype was found a few times. This chain joins TRBV7-9 and TRBJ2-1; no clear D. CDR1 and CDR2 (germline): SEHNR, FQNEAQ (reference sequence). V lost 0 bases to trimming and J lost 5 bases, with 14 bases between them. This CDR3 has 16 amino acids. CDR3: CASSLAVGTLDNEQFF. The CDR3 bases are TGTGCCAGCAGCTTAGCGGTCGGAACCTTAGACAATGAGCAGTTCTTC. Supplemented by reference TRBV7-9 and TRBJ2-1, the full variable domain reads DTGVSQNPRHKITKRGQNVTFRCDPISEHNRLYWYRQTLGQGPEFLTYFQNEAQLEKSRLLSDRFSAERPKGSFSTLEIQRTEQGDSAMYLCASSLAVGTLDNEQFFGPGTRLTVL.

The chain joins TRBV11-2 to TRBJ2-3; the match to TRBD2 covers 10 bases. This CDR3 comprises 18 residues. Germline V gives CDR1 SGHAT, CDR2 FQNNGV. Losses at the gene ends were 5 bases for V and 4 bases for J; bases not matched to a gene: 15. CDR3 sequence: CASSIAGLAGATADTQYF. CDR3 DNA: TGTGCCAGCAGCATCGCAGGTCTAGCGGGGGCCACCGCAGATACGCAGTATTTT.

The V call is TRBV6-2 or TRBV6-3, the J call TRBJ2-1; 8 bases map to TRBD2. V lost 11 bases to trimming and J lost 2 bases; unmatched junction nucleotides: 11. The CDR3 is 15 residues long. Per germline, CDR1 MNHEY and CDR2 SVGEGT. The CDR3, as DNA: TGTGCCGGAGGGTTGGCGGGAGGCACCTACAATGAGCAGTTCTTC. This translates into CAGGLAGGTYNEQFF.

The chain recombines TRBV9 with TRBJ2-2; maybe TRBD2 (5 bases). V lost 2 bases, J lost 6 bases, and 11 bases lay in between. Per germline, CDR1 SGDLS and CDR2 YYNGEE. The CDR3 runs to 14 residues. CDR3 bases: TGTGCCAGCAGCGTCGCGGGCGGGTCCGGGGAGCTGTTTTTT. This gives the protein CASSVAGGSGELFF. Complete variable domain (other parts from reference TRBV9 and TRBJ2-2): DSGVTQTPKHLITATGQRVTLRCSPRSGDLSVYWYQQSLDQGLQFLIQYYNGEERAKGNILERFSAQQFPDLHSELNLSSLELGDSALYFCASSVAGGSGELFFGEGSRLTVL.